The 10 T cell receptor beta chains reported below all come from one sample, sequenced in a study of Ad26.COV2.S vaccination and SARS-CoV-2 variants. Assay: immunoSEQ multiplex PCR; the TCRdb copy retains only in-frame clones and omits some. The sample records approximately 300,000 clones, about 86% being singletons. Specified treatment: roughly 19 received Ad26.COV2.S at low or high dose, single or two shots; 5 received placebo; per-sample allocation not given. The investigators took samples on day 63 after the first vaccine or placebo injection. The sample was peripheral blood, taken in a trial of Ad26.COV2.S vaccine versus placebo. Every receptor here comes from a person between 18 and 59 years old who received the Ad26.COV2.S COVID-19 vaccine or a placebo.

The rearrangement joins TRBV6-2 or TRBV6-3 to TRBJ1-1; possibly TRBD1 for D (5 bases). Germline CDR1 is MNHEY and CDR2 is SVGEGT. Trimming cost V 2 bases and J 9 bases, with 16 bases left between them. The CDR3 extends over 14 amino acids. The CDR3 spells CASSYAPRAAQAFF. In DNA, the CDR3 is TGTGCCAGCAGTTACGCCCCCAGGGCTGCCCAAGCTTTCTTT.

The chain couples TRBV4-3 to TRBJ1-1; no reliable D call. The CDR3 loop spans 15 amino acids. Germline V CDR1 and CDR2: LGHNA, YSLEER. Trimming removed 0 bases at V and 3 bases at J, with 11 bases between. CDR3: CASSQDSGDYTEAFF. CDR3 nucleotides: TGCGCCAGCAGCCAAGATAGTGGAGATTACACTGAAGCTTTCTTT.

The V call is TRBV4-3, the J call TRBJ2-2; tentative D call: TRBD1 (5 bases). The ends were cut back, 1 base at V and 7 bases at J, with 25 bases in the middle. Germline V gene sequence: CDR1 LGHNA, CDR2 YSLEER. The CDR3 length is 19 residues. For the CDR3, the DNA is TGCGCCAGCAGCCAAGGGGCGACCGCGGCTAGGTATAGGGGCGGGGAGCTGTTTTTT. This gives the protein CASSQGATAARYRGGELFF.

V gene TRBV30 combines with J gene TRBJ1-2; 9 bases fit TRBD1. Germline lookup yields CDR1 GTSNPN and CDR2 SVGIG (reference sequence). This CDR3 spans 15 amino acids. V trimming: 2 bases; J trimming: 1 base; junction bases outside the gene matches: 5. CDR3 nucleotides: TGTGCCTGGAGTTTCCCGACAGGGGGTAACTATGGCTACACCTTC. This gives the protein CAWSFPTGGNYGYTF.

The V call is TRBV6-5, the J call TRBJ1-1; D is unresolved. The ends were cut back, 5 bases at V and 2 bases at J, with 12 bases in the middle. Germline values: CDR1 MNHEY, CDR2 SVGAGI. The CDR3 is 14 amino acids. The CDR3 spells CASSRTTANTEAFF. DNA for the CDR3: TGTGCCAGCAGTCGCACGACGGCAAACACTGAAGCTTTCTTT.

CDR3 region: CASSLPRSGANVLTF. The CDR3 region has the DNA TGTGCCAGCAGCCTCCCACGCTCTGGGGCCAACGTCCTGACTTTC. The chain has TRBV5-6 and TRBJ2-6; D uncertain. Per germline, CDR1 SGHDT and CDR2 YYEEEE. The CDR3 sequence is 15 residues long. The ends were cut back, 4 bases at V and 0 bases at J, with 8 bases in the middle.

The V gene is TRBV10-1, the J gene TRBJ1-3; D not certain. CDR3 length: 19 amino acids. The germline gives CDR1 WNHNN, CDR2 SYGVQD (reference sequence). The V end was cut by 0 bases, the J end by 0 bases, with 18 bases between. CDR3 loop: CASSESQAVISSSGNTIYF. CDR3 DNA sequence: TGCGCCAGCAGTGAGTCTCAGGCAGTAATTTCCAGCTCTGGAAACACCATATATTTT.

This clone has just one count. This rearrangement joins TRBV15 to TRBJ2-5; no definite D call. Looked up from germline, CDR1 is LNHNV and CDR2 is YYDKDF (reference sequence). Trimming stripped 2 bases from V and 5 bases from J, with 9 bases between. The CDR3 has 13 residues. CDR3 sequence (DNA): TGTGCCACCAGCAGAATGGGTCGGGAGACCCAGTACTTC. Translating it yields CATSRMGRETQYF. Filled out from reference TRBV15 and TRBJ2-5, the complete variable domain reads DAMVIQNPRYQVTQFGKPVTLSCSQTLNHNVMYWYQQKSSQAPKLLFHYYDKDFNNEADTPDNFQSRRPNTSFCFLDIRSPGLGDTAMYLCATSRMGRETQYFGPGTRLLVL.

The J gene is TRBJ1-6, the V gene TRBV2; D not certain. The CDR3 is 14 amino acids. Germline V CDR1 and CDR2: SNHLY, FYNNEI. V lost 7 bases and J 7 bases, leaving 14 bases between the germline ends. CDR3 sequence: CASTRTGGNSPLHF. The DNA for the CDR3 is TGTGCCAGCACCAGGACGGGCGGAAATTCACCCCTCCACTTT.

The CDR3 DNA reads TGCAGCGCTCCGGGACTAGCGGGGGGACTCACAGATACGCAGTATTTT. Amino acid sequence: CSAPGLAGGLTDTQYF. V usage is TRBV29-1 and J usage is TRBJ2-3; 15 positions agree with TRBD2. The CDR3 loop spans 16 amino acids. The V segment lost 7 bases and the J segment 2 bases; nucleotides outside the gene matches: 7. Germline V gene data show CDR1 as SQVTM and CDR2 as ANQGSEA.